The 18 T cell receptor beta chains listed next were all sequenced from one sample in a study of blood T cell repertoires in COVID-19. Profiling relied on immunoSEQ multiplex PCR, and the TCRdb table lists in-frame clones only, not all of them. Among around 260,000 clones listed, over 75% were seen once. The sequencing sample was made of PBMCs or T cells enriched from blood (not recorded which). The source is a young woman who had recovered from COVID-19.

This clone appeared a few times. The rearrangement joins TRBV27 to TRBJ1-6; 9 positions agree with TRBD1. This CDR3 comprises 14 residues. Germline CDR1 MNHEY, CDR2 SMNVEV (reference sequence). J lost 9 bases, V lost 7 bases, and 7 bases had no gene match. CDR3 in DNA: TGTGCCAGCACCCCCGACAGGGGGACTTCACCCCTCCACTTT. Its protein product is CASTPDRGTSPLHF.

The V gene is TRBV9, the J gene TRBJ2-5; 8 bases fit TRBD1. Germline CDR1 and CDR2: SGDLS and YYNGEE. The CDR3 runs to 15 residues. J lost 6 bases, V lost 4 bases, and 11 bases had no gene match. For the CDR3, the DNA is TGTGCCAGCAGCCAGGGGGCGGAGGGGAGGCAGACCCAGTACTTC. Translated: CASSQGAEGRQTQYF.

Turning to this clone: At the DNA level, this CDR3 is encoded by other sequences in the same sample as well. The chain combines TRBV6-2 or TRBV6-3 with TRBJ1-2, with D perhaps matching TRBD1 (5 bases). Trimming cost V 5 bases and J 2 bases, with 6 bases left between them. The CDR3 is 12 amino acids. In germline, CDR1 is MNHEY, CDR2 SVGEGT. The CDR3 sequence is CASSDRNYGYTF. The CDR3, as DNA: TGTGCCAGCAGTGACAGAAACTATGGCTACACCTTC.

The J gene is TRBJ1-2, the V gene TRBV18; 10 nucleotides agree with TRBD1. The J segment lost 7 bases and the V segment lost 4 bases, leaving 6 bases of the junction unmatched. Per the germline V gene, CDR1 is KGHSH and CDR2 is LQKENI. The CDR3 runs 14 residues. CDR3 DNA: TGTGCCAGCTCACGTCCGGACAGGGGGACTGGCTACACCTTC. The encoded protein is CASSRPDRGTGYTF.

V usage is TRBV30 and J usage is TRBJ1-3; D is ambiguous. V lost 3 bases to trimming and J lost 4 bases, with 16 bases between them. The CDR3 is made up of 15 amino acids. The germline V gene has CDR1 GTSNPN and CDR2 SVGIG (reference sequence). The CDR3 loop is CAWSHTAARGNTIYF. CDR3 nucleotides: TGTGCCTGGAGCCATACGGCGGCAAGAGGAAACACCATATATTTT. Supplemented by reference TRBV30 and TRBJ1-3, the full variable domain reads SQTIHQWPATLVQPVGSPLSLECTVEGTSNPNLYWYRQAAGRGLQLLFYSVGIGQISSEVPQNLSASRPQDRQFILSSKKLLLSDSGFYLCAWSHTAARGNTIYFGEGSWLTVV.

The chain couples TRBV30 to TRBJ1-5; 7 bases are shared with TRBD1. The CDR3 totals 14 residues. Germline loops: CDR1 GTSNPN, CDR2 SVGIG (reference sequence). Losses at the gene ends were 8 bases for V and 0 bases for J; bases not matched to a gene: 7. The CDR3 loop reads CAQSTGNSNQPQHF. The CDR3 bases are TGTGCCCAGTCGACAGGGAATAGCAATCAGCCCCAGCATTTT.

This chain connects TRBV4-3 to TRBJ1-1, with 10 positions matching TRBD1. Germline CDR1 is LGHNA and CDR2 is YSLEER. The CDR3 is made up of 18 amino acids. The trim removed 4 bases at V and 1 base at J, leaving 12 bases unmatched. The CDR3 DNA follows: TGCGCCAGCAGCCCGCTCGTGACAGGGGGCTTGGAGAACACTGAAGCTTTCTTT. It encodes CASSPLVTGGLENTEAFF.

CDR3 coding DNA: TGTGCCAGCAGCTTAGAGTGGGGAGTGAACACTGAAGCTTTCTTT. This codes for CASSLEWGVNTEAFF. V usage is TRBV11-2 and J usage is TRBJ1-1; D is ambiguous. This CDR3 contains 15 residues. Trimming shortened V by 0 bases and J by 0 bases, and 8 bases separated the two germline ends. Germline CDR1 SGHAT, CDR2 FQNNGV.

This clone was detected only a few times. V and J are TRBV14 and TRBJ1-3; D not resolved. Trimming stripped 2 bases from V and 6 bases from J, with 5 bases between. The germline V gene encodes CDR1 SGHDN and CDR2 FVKESK. This CDR3 is built from 12 residues. CDR3 in amino acids: CASSQSVNTIYF. The CDR3 DNA reads TGTGCCAGCAGCCAATCCGTAAACACCATATATTTT.

The rearrangement joins TRBV5-1 to TRBJ2-7, with a tentative D call TRBD2 (5 bases). V lost 0 bases, J lost 0 bases, and 16 bases lay in between. Germline-derived CDR1 and CDR2 are SGHRS and YFSETQ. The CDR3 spans 17 residues. As DNA, the CDR3 is TGCGCCAGCAGCTTGGAATCGACGAGCGGTCCCTCCTACGAGCAGTACTTC. Encoded protein: CASSLESTSGPSYEQYF.

On this clone itself: The identical CDR3 is also encoded by other nucleotide sequences in the sample. The chain joins TRBV11-2 to TRBJ2-5; maybe TRBD2 (5 bases). Germline V gene data show CDR1 as SGHAT and CDR2 as FQNNGV. The CDR3 totals 12 residues. Trimming shortened V by 2 bases and J by 5 bases, and 6 bases separated the two germline ends. CDR3 nucleotides: TGTGCCAGCAGCTTACGAGGGGAGACCCAGTACTTC. It translates to CASSLRGETQYF.

The CDR3 is CASSQVAGGLGSPLHF. The DNA for the CDR3 is TGTGCCAGCAGCCAAGTGGCTGGAGGGTTGGGTTCACCCCTCCACTTT. The chain has TRBV3-1 (or the pseudogene TRBV3-2) and TRBJ1-6, with unresolved D. Germline lookup yields CDR1 LGHDT and CDR2 YNNKEL (reference sequence). This CDR3 has 16 amino acids. With 1 base removed from V and 9 bases from J, the gap between germline ends came to 16 bases.

The chain is built from TRBV28 and TRBJ2-7; 7 bases are shared with TRBD2. J lost 3 bases, V lost 5 bases, and 4 bases had no gene match. This CDR3 has 13 residues. CDR1 and CDR2 from the germline V gene are MDHEN and SYDVKM. For the CDR3, the DNA is TGTGCCAGCAGTCCAACTAGCGTCTACGAGCAGTACTTC. It translates to CASSPTSVYEQYF.

The chain joins TRBV28 to TRBJ2-5, with 13 bases that match TRBD2. Trimming at V came to 5 bases and at J to 3 bases, leaving 15 bases not matched to a gene. CDR3 size: 19 residues. Germline V lookup: CDR1 MDHEN, CDR2 SYDVKM. The CDR3 is CASSTWTSGSTSYKETQYF. Here the CDR3 DNA reads TGTGCCAGCAGTACCTGGACTAGCGGGAGCACCTCTTATAAAGAGACCCAGTACTTC.

The chain links TRBV18 to TRBJ2-2, with D possibly being TRBD2 (5 bases). Germline CDR1 KGHSH, CDR2 LQKENI. This CDR3 is built from 15 residues. Trimming stripped 1 base from V and 3 bases from J, with 9 bases between. The CDR3 loop is CASSPLAGDTGELFF. In DNA form, the CDR3 reads TGTGCCAGCTCACCACTCGCCGGGGACACCGGGGAGCTGTTTTTT.

The CDR3: CASSPIWPYNEQFF. CDR3 nucleotides: TGTGCCAGCTCACCCATATGGCCTTACAATGAGCAGTTCTTC. The rearrangement uses TRBV18 and TRBJ2-1, with D uncertain. CDR3 length: 14 residues. The germline V gene has CDR1 KGHSH and CDR2 LQKENI. The V and J ends lost 3 bases and 4 bases respectively, with 10 bases between them.

V gene TRBV6-7 combines with J gene TRBJ1-1, with D possibly matching TRBD1 (6 bases). TRBV6-7 is an open reading frame whose function is uncertain. There are 16 residues in the CDR3. The V end was cut by 6 bases, the J end by 1 base, with 18 bases between. CDR3 nucleotide sequence: TGTGCCAGCAGCCTCCCTGGCAGGGGTACGAACACTGAAGCTTTCTTT. Protein product: CASSLPGRGTNTEAFF.

This sequence joins TRBV5-1 and TRBJ2-1; weak D call: TRBD2 (5 bases). V lost 7 bases to trimming and J lost 0 bases, with 20 bases between them. CDR1 is SGHRS and CDR2 is YFSETQ in the germline V gene. The CDR3 is 17 residues long. DNA for the CDR3: TGCGCCAGCGCATTGAGGTCGCTAGCAAGCTCCTACAATGAGCAGTTCTTC. This gives the protein CASALRSLASSYNEQFF.